This TCR beta chain was found in a study of T cells after yellow fever vaccination. Overall study context: SMART-Seq v4 Ultra Low Input prepared the low-cell-number fractions. Study outcomes and limitations: The study re-detected most primary-vaccination clones after the booster (roughly 96% CD4, 88% CD8).

It was through 5'RACE template switching that TCR cDNA was made, with a universal primer site and UMIs added. TCRdb reprocessed the 5' RACE reads with MiXCR, giving one entry per CDR3 protein. In the table there are under 550,000 distinct CDR3 sequences, around a fifth of which are singletons. J gave up 1 base and V 5 bases, and 1 base lay outside the gene matches. The V gene's germline CDR1 is SGHTA and CDR2 FQGNSA. The CDR3 is 14 residues long. This clonotype has more than one count but fewer than ten. Its antigen is unknown. The chain carries TRBV7-2 and TRBJ2-2; 7 nucleotides agree with TRBD1. Sequences were derived from PBMCs, sampled 21 days after the first yellow fever vaccination. This sequence was found in a man aged 18 to 30 who received the YFV17D yellow fever vaccine. The CDR3 nucleotides are TGTGCCAGCAGCGGACAGGAGAACACCGGGGAGCTGTTTTTT. This codes for CASSGQENTGELFF.